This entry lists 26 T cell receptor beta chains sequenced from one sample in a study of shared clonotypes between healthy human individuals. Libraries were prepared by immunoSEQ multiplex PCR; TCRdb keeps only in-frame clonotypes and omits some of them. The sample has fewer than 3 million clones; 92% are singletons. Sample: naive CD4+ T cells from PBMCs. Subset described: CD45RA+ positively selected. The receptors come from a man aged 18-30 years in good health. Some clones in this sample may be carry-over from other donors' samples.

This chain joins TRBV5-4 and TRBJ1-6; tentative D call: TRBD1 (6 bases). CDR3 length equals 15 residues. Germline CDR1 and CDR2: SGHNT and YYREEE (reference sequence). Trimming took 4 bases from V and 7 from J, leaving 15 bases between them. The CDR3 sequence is CASSLGGGPNSPLHF. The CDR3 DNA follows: TGTGCCAGCAGCCTGGGTGGGGGCCCAAATTCACCCCTCCACTTT.

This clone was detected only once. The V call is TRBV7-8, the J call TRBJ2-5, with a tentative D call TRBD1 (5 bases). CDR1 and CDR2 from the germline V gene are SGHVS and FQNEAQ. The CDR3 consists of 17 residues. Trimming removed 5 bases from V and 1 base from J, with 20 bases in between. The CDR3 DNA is TGTGCCAGCAGCAAATGGTGGGCAGGGATCCCCCAAGAGACCCAGTACTTC. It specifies CASSKWWAGIPQETQYF.

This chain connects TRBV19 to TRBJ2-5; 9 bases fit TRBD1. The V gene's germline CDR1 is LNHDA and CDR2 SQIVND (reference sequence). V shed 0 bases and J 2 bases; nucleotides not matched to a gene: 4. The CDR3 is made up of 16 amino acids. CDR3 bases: TGTGCCAGTAGTATAGACGGGACAGGGAAGCAAGAGACCCAGTACTTC. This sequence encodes CASSIDGTGKQETQYF.

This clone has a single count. CDR3 protein: CASSSEASWETQYF. The CDR3, as DNA: TGTGCCAGCAGCTCCGAGGCTAGCTGGGAGACCCAGTACTTC. This rearrangement joins TRBV27 to TRBJ2-5; D might be TRBD2 (5 bases). The germline V gene has CDR1 MNHEY and CDR2 SMNVEV (reference sequence). The germline V and J ends were trimmed by 6 bases and 5 bases, with 16 bases remaining between them. The length of the CDR3 is 14 residues.

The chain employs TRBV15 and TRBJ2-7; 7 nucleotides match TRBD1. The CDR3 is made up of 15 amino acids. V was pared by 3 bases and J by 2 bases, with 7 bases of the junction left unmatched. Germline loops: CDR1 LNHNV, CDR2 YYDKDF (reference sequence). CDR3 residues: CATSRAWTGAYEQYF. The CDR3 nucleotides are TGTGCCACCAGCAGGGCATGGACAGGCGCCTACGAGCAGTACTTC. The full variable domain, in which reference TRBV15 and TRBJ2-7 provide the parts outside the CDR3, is DAMVIQNPRYQVTQFGKPVTLSCSQTLNHNVMYWYQQKSSQAPKLLFHYYDKDFNNEADTPDNFQSRRPNTSFCFLDIRSPGLGDTAMYLCATSRAWTGAYEQYFGPGTRLTVT.

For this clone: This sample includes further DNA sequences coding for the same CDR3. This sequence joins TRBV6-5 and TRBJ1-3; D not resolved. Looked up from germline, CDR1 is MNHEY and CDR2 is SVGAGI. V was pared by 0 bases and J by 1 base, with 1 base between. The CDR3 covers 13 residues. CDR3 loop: CASSYSSGNTIYF. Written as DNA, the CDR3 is TGTGCCAGCAGTTACTCGTCTGGAAACACCATATATTTT.

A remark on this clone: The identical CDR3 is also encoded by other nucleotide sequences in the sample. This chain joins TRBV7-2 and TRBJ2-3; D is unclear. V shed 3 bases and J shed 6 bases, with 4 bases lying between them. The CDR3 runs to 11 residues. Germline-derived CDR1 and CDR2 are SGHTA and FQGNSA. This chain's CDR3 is CASSLSDTQYF. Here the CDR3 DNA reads TGTGCCAGCAGCTTGTCTGATACGCAGTATTTT.

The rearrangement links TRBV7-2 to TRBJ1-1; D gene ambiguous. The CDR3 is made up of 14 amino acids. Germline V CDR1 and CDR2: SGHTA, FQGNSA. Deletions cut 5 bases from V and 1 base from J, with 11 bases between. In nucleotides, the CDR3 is TGTGCCAGCAGCCCACGGGATTCGAACACTGAAGCTTTCTTT. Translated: CASSPRDSNTEAFF.

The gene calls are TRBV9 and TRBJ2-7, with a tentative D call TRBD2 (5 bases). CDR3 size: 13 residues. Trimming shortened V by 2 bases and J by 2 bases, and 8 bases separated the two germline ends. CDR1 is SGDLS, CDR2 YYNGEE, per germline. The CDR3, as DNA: TGTGCCAGCAGCGTTAGCGTACCCTACGAGCAGTACTTC. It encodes CASSVSVPYEQYF.

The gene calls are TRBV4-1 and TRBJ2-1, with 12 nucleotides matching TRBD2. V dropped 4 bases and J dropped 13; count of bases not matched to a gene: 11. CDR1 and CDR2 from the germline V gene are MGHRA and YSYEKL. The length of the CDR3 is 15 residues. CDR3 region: CASSPAKTSGSRQFF. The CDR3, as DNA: TGCGCCAGCAGCCCAGCCAAGACTAGCGGGAGTCGTCAGTTCTTC.

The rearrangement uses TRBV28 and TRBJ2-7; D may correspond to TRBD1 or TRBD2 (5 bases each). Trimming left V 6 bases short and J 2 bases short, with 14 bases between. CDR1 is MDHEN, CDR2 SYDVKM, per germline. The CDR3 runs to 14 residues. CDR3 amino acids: CASSHRDVTYEQYF. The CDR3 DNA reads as TGTGCCAGCAGCCATAGGGACGTTACCTACGAGCAGTACTTC.

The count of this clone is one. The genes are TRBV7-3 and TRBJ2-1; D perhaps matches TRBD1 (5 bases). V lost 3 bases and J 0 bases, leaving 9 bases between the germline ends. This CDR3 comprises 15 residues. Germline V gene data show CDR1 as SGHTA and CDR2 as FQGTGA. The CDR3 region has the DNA TGTGCCAGCAGCTTTTCAGGGATCTCCTACAATGAGCAGTTCTTC. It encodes CASSFSGISYNEQFF.

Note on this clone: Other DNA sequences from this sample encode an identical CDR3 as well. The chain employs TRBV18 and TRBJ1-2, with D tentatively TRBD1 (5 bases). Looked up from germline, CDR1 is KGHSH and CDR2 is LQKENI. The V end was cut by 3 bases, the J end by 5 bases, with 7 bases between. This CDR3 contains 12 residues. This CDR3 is CASSPGGYGYTF. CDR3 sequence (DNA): TGTGCCAGCTCACCGGGGGGTTATGGCTACACCTTC.

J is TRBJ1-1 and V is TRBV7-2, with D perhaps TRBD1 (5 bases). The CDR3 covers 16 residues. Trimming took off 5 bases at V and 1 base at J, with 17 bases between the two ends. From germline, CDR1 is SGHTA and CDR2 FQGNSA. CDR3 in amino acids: CASSPRGRVTNTEAFF. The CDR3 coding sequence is TGTGCCAGCAGCCCAAGGGGTAGGGTTACGAACACTGAAGCTTTCTTT.

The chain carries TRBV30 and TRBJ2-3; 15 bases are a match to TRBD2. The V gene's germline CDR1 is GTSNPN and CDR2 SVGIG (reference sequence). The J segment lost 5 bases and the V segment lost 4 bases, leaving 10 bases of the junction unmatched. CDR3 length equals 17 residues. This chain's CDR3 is CAWNPGLAGGRRDTQYF. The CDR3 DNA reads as TGTGCCTGGAACCCGGGACTAGCGGGAGGCCGGAGAGATACGCAGTATTTT.

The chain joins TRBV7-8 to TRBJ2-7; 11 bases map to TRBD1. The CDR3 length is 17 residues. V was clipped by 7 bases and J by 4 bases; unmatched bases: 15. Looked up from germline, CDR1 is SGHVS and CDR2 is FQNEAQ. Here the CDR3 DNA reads TGTGCCAGCATCCCCAGGGGGACAGGGGGAGTATTTTACGAGCAGTACTTC. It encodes CASIPRGTGGVFYEQYF.

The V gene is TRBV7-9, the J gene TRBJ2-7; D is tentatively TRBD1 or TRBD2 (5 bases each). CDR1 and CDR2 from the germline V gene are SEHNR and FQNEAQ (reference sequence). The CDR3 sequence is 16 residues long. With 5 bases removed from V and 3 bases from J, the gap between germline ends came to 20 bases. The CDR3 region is CASSPGAPNSLYEQYF. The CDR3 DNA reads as TGTGCCAGCAGCCCCGGGGCCCCCAACTCACTCTACGAGCAGTACTTC.

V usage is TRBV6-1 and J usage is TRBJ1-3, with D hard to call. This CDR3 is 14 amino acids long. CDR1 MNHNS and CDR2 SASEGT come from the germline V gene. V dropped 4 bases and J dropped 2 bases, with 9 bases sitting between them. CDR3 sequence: CASSVRLPGNTIYF. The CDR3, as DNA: TGTGCCAGCAGTGTAAGATTACCTGGAAACACCATATATTTT.

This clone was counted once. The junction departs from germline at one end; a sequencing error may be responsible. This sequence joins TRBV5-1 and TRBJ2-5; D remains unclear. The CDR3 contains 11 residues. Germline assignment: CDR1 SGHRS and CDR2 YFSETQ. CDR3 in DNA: TGCGCCAGCAGCTTGGAGAATGTGGCGCACTTC. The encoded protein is CASSLENVAHF. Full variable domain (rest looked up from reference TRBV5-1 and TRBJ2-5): KAGVTQTPRYLIKTRGQQVTLSCSPISGHRSVSWYQQTPGQGLQFLFEYFSETQRNKGNFPGRFSGRQFSNSRSEMNVSTLELGDSALYLCASSLENVAHFGPGTRLLVL.

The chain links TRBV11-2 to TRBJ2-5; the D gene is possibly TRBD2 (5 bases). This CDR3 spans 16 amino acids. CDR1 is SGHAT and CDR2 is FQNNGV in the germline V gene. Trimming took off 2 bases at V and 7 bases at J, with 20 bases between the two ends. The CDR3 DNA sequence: TGTGCCAGCAGCTTACTGGGGTCTAGAGGGATAGGGACCCAGTACTTC. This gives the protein CASSLLGSRGIGTQYF.

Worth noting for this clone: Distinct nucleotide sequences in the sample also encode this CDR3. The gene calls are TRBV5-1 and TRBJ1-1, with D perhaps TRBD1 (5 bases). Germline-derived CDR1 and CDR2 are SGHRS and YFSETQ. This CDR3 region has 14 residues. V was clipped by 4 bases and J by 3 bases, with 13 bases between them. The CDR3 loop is CASSPQGADTEAFF. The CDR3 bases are TGCGCCAGCAGCCCTCAGGGTGCGGACACTGAAGCTTTCTTT.

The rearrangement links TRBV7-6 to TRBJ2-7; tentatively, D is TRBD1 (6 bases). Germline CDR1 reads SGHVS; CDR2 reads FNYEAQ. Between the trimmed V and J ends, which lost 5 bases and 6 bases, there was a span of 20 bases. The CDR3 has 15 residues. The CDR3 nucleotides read TGTGCCAGCAGCCCCCTGGGGGCGACCCTCGGCGAGCAGTACTTC. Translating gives CASSPLGATLGEQYF.

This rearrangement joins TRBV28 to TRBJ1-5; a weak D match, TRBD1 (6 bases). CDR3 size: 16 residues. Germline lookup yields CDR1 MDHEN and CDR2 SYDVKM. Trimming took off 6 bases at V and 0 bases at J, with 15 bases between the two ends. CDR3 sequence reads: CASRPLTGSSNQPQHF. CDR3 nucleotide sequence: TGTGCCAGCAGGCCTCTGACAGGTTCTAGCAATCAGCCCCAGCATTTT.

The CDR3, as DNA: TGTGCCAGCAGAAGAGGGACAGGGCCCTACGAGCAGTACTTC. It codes for CASRRGTGPYEQYF. The chain uses TRBV25-1 and TRBJ2-7; 9 bases match TRBD1. The V gene end was trimmed by 6 bases and the J gene end by 2 bases; junction bases not matched to a gene: 5. This CDR3 has 14 amino acids. From germline, CDR1 is MGHDK and CDR2 SYGVNS.

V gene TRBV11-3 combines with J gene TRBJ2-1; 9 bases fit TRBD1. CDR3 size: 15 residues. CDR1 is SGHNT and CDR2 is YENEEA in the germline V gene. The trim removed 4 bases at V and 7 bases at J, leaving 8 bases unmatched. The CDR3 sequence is CASSSSGTGWNEQFF. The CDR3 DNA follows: TGTGCCAGCAGCTCCTCCGGGACAGGGTGGAATGAGCAGTTCTTC.

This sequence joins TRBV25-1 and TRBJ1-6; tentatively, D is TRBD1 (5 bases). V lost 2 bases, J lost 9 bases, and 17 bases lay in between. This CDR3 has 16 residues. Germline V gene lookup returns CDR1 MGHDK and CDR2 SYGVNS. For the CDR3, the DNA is TGTGCCAGCAGTGAACCCCTCCGGGGGGAGGGTTCACCCCTCCACTTT. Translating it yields CASSEPLRGEGSPLHF.